Following are 12 T cell receptor beta chains from one sample sequenced in a study of T cell responses to AZD1222 COVID-19 vaccine. Method: immunoSEQ multiplex PCR; TCRdb's copy keeps in-frame clones and lacks some. The sample gives some 110,000 clones, around 83% of which show up once; roughly 4.4% is in the top ten. The sequencing here drew on peripheral blood, taken 28 days after the second AZD1222 dose. These receptor sequences come from an adult who received the AZD1222 COVID-19 vaccine.

This clone was seen a single time. The V call is TRBV5-1, the J call TRBJ2-3; 8 bases fit TRBD1. Losses at the gene ends were 4 bases for V and 2 bases for J; bases not matched to a gene: 6. CDR1 is SGHRS, CDR2 YFSETQ, per germline. CDR3 length equals 15 residues. The CDR3 loop reads CASSKTGGFTDTQYF. CDR3 sequence (DNA): TGCGCCAGCAGCAAAACAGGGGGGTTCACAGATACGCAGTATTTT.

This chain joins TRBV6-1 and TRBJ1-4, with 8 nucleotides matching TRBD1. Germline V gives CDR1 MNHNS, CDR2 SASEGT. The CDR3 loop spans 17 amino acids. V was pared by 2 bases and J by 3 bases, with 8 bases of the junction left unmatched. CDR3 residues: CASSESPQGAANEKLFF. The CDR3 DNA follows: TGTGCCAGCAGTGAATCCCCCCAGGGGGCGGCTAATGAAAAACTGTTTTTT.

V usage is TRBV11-3 and J usage is TRBJ2-3; D is perhaps TRBD2 (6 bases). Trimming pared 1 base from V and 8 bases from J, leaving 10 bases between. This CDR3 spans 13 amino acids. The germline V gene encodes CDR1 SGHNT and CDR2 YENEEA. CDR3 nucleotides: TGTGCCAGCAGCTTAGTGGAGGGAGGTACGCAGTATTTT. Protein sequence: CASSLVEGGTQYF. The variable domain in full, completed from reference TRBV11-3 and TRBJ2-3, reads EAGVVQSPRYKIIEKKQPVAFWCNPISGHNTLYWYLQNLGQGPELLIRYENEEAVDDSQLPKDRFSAERLKGVDSTLKIQPAELGDSAVYLCASSLVEGGTQYFGPGTRLTVL.

V gene TRBV2 combines with J gene TRBJ1-6, with unresolved D. The CDR3 spans 15 residues. V was shortened by 1 base and J by 1 base, with 5 bases between the two germline ends. The V gene's germline CDR1 is SNHLY and CDR2 FYNNEI. The CDR3 here is CASSEGVSYNSPLHF. As DNA, the CDR3 is TGTGCCAGCAGTGAAGGGGTATCCTATAATTCACCCCTCCACTTT.

The chain is built from TRBV7-9 and TRBJ1-3; D call uncertain. Deletions cut 2 bases from V and 2 bases from J, with 1 base between. The CDR3 runs 12 residues. Germline loops: CDR1 SEHNR, CDR2 FQNEAQ (reference sequence). CDR3 DNA sequence: TGTGCCAGCAGCTTAACTGGAAACACCATATATTTT. It encodes CASSLTGNTIYF.

The CDR3 region has the DNA TGTGCCAGCAAAGGCCGTACTTATGGCTACACCTTC. As protein: CASKGRTYGYTF. This chain joins TRBV25-1 and TRBJ1-2, with no clear D. With 7 bases removed from V and 5 bases from J, the gap between germline ends came to 11 bases. Germline assignment: CDR1 MGHDK and CDR2 SYGVNS. CDR3 size: 12 residues.

J is TRBJ2-4 and V is TRBV19, with D possibly being TRBD2 (7 bases). V was pared by 4 bases and J by 8 bases, with 15 bases between. The length of the CDR3 is 14 residues. Germline CDR1 reads LNHDA; CDR2 reads SQIVND (reference sequence). The CDR3 sequence is CASSREGGLYIQYF. CDR3 nucleotide sequence: TGTGCCAGTAGTAGAGAGGGGGGGTTGTACATTCAGTACTTC.

CDR3 bases: TGTGCCAGCCAGCCCTCCTTGGGGGTCGATCAGCCCCAGCATTTT. Translating it yields CASQPSLGVDQPQHF. The rearrangement joins TRBV28 to TRBJ1-5, with a tentative D call TRBD1 (5 bases). CDR3 size: 15 residues. CDR1 and CDR2 (germline): MDHEN, SYDVKM. V dropped 8 bases and J dropped 5 bases, with 19 bases sitting between them.

Worth noting for this clone: At one end, the junction sequence differs from germline, possibly due to a read error. The chain links TRBV7-8 to TRBJ1-5, with TRBD1 matching over 9 bases. The germline V gene encodes CDR1 SGHVS and CDR2 FQNEAQ. The CDR3 is 16 residues long. The CDR3 DNA reads TGTGCCAGCAGCCTAGCCGGGACAGGGAGGAATCAGCCCCAGCATTTT. Protein: CASSLAGTGRNQPQHF.

The V call is TRBV12-3 or TRBV12-4, the J call TRBJ2-2; D gene ambiguous. V lost 4 bases, J lost 6 bases, and 9 bases lay in between. This CDR3 has 13 residues. The CDR3 loop reads CASSSQWAGELFF. CDR3 DNA: TGTGCCAGCAGTTCCCAGTGGGCCGGGGAGCTGTTTTTT.

CDR3 loop: CASTAPGTPIEAFF. CDR3 DNA sequence: TGTGCCAGCACCGCTCCTGGGACTCCAATTGAAGCTTTCTTT. The gene calls are TRBV28 and TRBJ1-1; possibly TRBD1 for D (5 bases). The CDR3 covers 14 residues. The V gene lost 7 bases and the J gene lost 7 bases, with 19 bases spanning the gap. The germline V gene encodes CDR1 MDHEN and CDR2 SYDVKM.

The J gene is TRBJ2-3, the V gene TRBV4-1; TRBD2 agrees at 9 bases. CDR3 length: 18 amino acids. CDR1 is MGHRA, CDR2 YSYEKL, per germline. J lost 5 bases, V lost 0 bases, and 12 bases had no gene match. The DNA of the CDR3 is TGCGCCAGCAGCCAAGATATCCAGGCGGGGGGGCGAGGAGATACGCAGTATTTT. Its translation: CASSQDIQAGGRGDTQYF.